Each of the 13 T cell receptor beta chains below was sequenced from the same sample in a study of blood T cells in healthy people across ages. With a J-beta primer mix and a sample-barcoded 5' primer, a second PCR ran about 7 to 11 cycles. TCRdb itself ran the 5' RACE reads through MiXCR, one entry per CDR3 protein. The table records about 640,000 distinct CDR3 sequences, 58% of them present only once. Sequencing used blood. The origin of the receptors is a man in his 60s in good health.

This rearrangement joins TRBV6-1 to TRBJ2-3; 7 bases fit TRBD2. The ends lost 5 bases at V and 4 bases at J; junction bases unmatched: 6. Per the germline V gene, CDR1 is MNHNS and CDR2 is SASEGT. The CDR3 has 14 amino acids. CDR3 bases: TGTGCCAGCAGTCTTCGGACTAGTTCAGATACGCAGTATTTT. Protein sequence: CASSLRTSSDTQYF.

V and J are TRBV20-1 and TRBJ2-7; D might be TRBD1 (5 bases). The length of the CDR3 is 12 residues. V was pared by 5 bases and J by 3 bases, with 11 bases between. Per the germline V gene, CDR1 is DFQATT and CDR2 is SNEGSKA (reference sequence). The CDR3 loop is CSAGQQGYEQYF. CDR3 sequence (DNA): TGCAGTGCTGGCCAGCAGGGCTACGAGCAGTACTTC.

The rearrangement joins TRBV6-5 to TRBJ1-6; D not resolved. The CDR3 extends over 14 amino acids. Trimming took 5 bases from V and 5 from J, leaving 10 bases between them. CDR1 MNHEY and CDR2 SVGAGI come from the germline V gene. CDR3 amino acids: CASSPRLNNSPLHF. The CDR3 region has the DNA TGTGCCAGCAGTCCCCGGTTGAATAATTCACCCCTCCACTTT.

This clonotype was seen only a few times. The rearrangement links TRBV29-1 to TRBJ1-4; the match to TRBD1 covers 7 bases. Germline V CDR1 and CDR2: SQVTM, ANQGSEA. The CDR3 length is 13 residues. After removal of 4 bases from V and 6 bases from J, the junction contained 5 bases not matched to a gene. CDR3 sequence reads: CSVGQGWDEKLFF. The CDR3, as DNA: TGCAGCGTTGGACAGGGTTGGGATGAAAAACTGTTTTTT.

V usage is TRBV7-8 and J usage is TRBJ1-6; D remains unclear. With 5 bases removed from V and 3 bases from J, the gap between germline ends came to 11 bases. Germline CDR1 is SGHVS and CDR2 is FQNEAQ. This CDR3 region has 15 residues. The DNA of the CDR3 is TGTGCCAGCAGCCCGGAGGCTTACTATAATTCACCCCTCCACTTT. As protein: CASSPEAYYNSPLHF.

This chain connects TRBV5-1 to TRBJ2-3, with 10 bases that match TRBD2. Per germline, CDR1 SGHRS and CDR2 YFSETQ. V was clipped by 1 base and J by 5 bases; unmatched bases: 10. CDR3 length: 17 residues. The CDR3 nucleotides read TGCGCCAGCAGCTTGCGCAGCGGGGGGGCCGTTGGAGATACGCAGTATTTT. This gives the protein CASSLRSGGAVGDTQYF.

V and J are TRBV21-1 and TRBJ2-6; no check of the table's D call, TRBD2, against the DNA was made. TRBV21-1 is reported as a pseudogene. This CDR3 has 13 amino acids. The CDR3 DNA reads as TGTGCCACGAACGGGCCACAGGCCAACGTCCTGACTTTC. It translates to CATNGPQANVLTF.

The table lists this clonotype with many counts. This sequence joins TRBV7-2 and TRBJ2-6; no reliable D call. The CDR3 has 15 amino acids. Germline V gene lookup returns CDR1 SGHTA and CDR2 FQGNSA. Trimming stripped 1 base from V and 0 bases from J, with 4 bases between. The CDR3 sequence is CASSLGNSGANVLTF. Here the CDR3 DNA reads TGTGCCAGCAGCTTAGGGAACTCTGGGGCCAACGTCCTGACTTTC.

J is TRBJ2-3 and V is TRBV2; D may be TRBD2 (6 bases). V shed 7 bases and J shed 0 bases, with 11 bases lying between them. In germline, CDR1 is SNHLY, CDR2 FYNNEI. This CDR3 contains 14 residues. The CDR3 is CASKAGYSTDTQYF. CDR3 bases: TGTGCCAGCAAGGCGGGGTACAGCACAGATACGCAGTATTTT.

The J gene is TRBJ2-1, the V gene TRBV7-9; no definite D call. This CDR3 has 12 amino acids. Germline CDR1 reads SEHNR; CDR2 reads FQNEAQ (reference sequence). The V end lost 11 bases, the J end lost 3 bases, and 11 bases lay between the germline ends. The chain's CDR3 is CAVIFDYNEQFF. CDR3 coding DNA: TGTGCCGTAATCTTCGACTACAATGAGCAGTTCTTC.

This chain connects TRBV6-5 to TRBJ1-1; no firm D call. The V gene lost 1 base and the J gene lost 0 bases, with 9 bases spanning the gap. Germline V gives CDR1 MNHEY, CDR2 SVGAGI. This CDR3 has 15 amino acids. The CDR3 loop is CASSYYGRLNTEAFF. Here the CDR3 DNA reads TGTGCCAGCAGTTACTACGGACGGTTGAACACTGAAGCTTTCTTT.

This clonotype was observed a handful of times. This CDR3 reads CSARGAGRNYGYTF. The CDR3 region has the DNA TGCAGTGCTAGAGGGGCAGGTCGTAACTATGGCTACACCTTC. The chain has TRBV20-1 and TRBJ1-2; no clear D. Germline CDR1 reads DFQATT; CDR2 reads SNEGSKA (reference sequence). The CDR3 totals 14 residues. The ends were cut back, 1 base at V and 1 base at J, with 10 bases in the middle.

The rearrangement uses TRBV6-6 and TRBJ2-5, with D possibly TRBD2 on 6 matching bases. The DNA matches TRBJ2-7 better at its end, which makes the J call doubtful. Germline V lookup: CDR1 MNHNY, CDR2 SVGAGI (reference sequence). CDR3 size: 14 residues. CDR3 bases: TGTGCCAGCAGTGACCCGGGACTCATATACGAGCAGTACTTC. It specifies CASSDPGLIYEQYF.